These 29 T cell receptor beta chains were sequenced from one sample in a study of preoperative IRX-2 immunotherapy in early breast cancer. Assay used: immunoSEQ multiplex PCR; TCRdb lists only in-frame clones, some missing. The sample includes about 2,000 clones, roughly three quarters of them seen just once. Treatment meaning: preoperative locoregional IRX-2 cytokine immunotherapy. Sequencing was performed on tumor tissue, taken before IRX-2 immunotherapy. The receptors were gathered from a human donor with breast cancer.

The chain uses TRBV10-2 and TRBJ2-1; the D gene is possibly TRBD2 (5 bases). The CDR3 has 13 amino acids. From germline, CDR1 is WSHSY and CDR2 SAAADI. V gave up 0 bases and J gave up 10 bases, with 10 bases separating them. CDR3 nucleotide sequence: TGCGCCAGCAGTGAGTCGAGGGCGACGGAGCAGTTCTTC. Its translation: CASSESRATEQFF.

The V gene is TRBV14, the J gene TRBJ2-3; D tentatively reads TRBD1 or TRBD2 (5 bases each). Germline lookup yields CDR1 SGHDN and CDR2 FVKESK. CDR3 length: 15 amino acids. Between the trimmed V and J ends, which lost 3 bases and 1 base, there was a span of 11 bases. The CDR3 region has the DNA TGTGCCAGCAGCCATATAAGGGGACGCACAGATACGCAGTATTTT. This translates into CASSHIRGRTDTQYF.

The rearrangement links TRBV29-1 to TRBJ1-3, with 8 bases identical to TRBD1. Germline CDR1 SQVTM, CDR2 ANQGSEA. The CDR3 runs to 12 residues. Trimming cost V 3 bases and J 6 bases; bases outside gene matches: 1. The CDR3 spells CSVDQGANTIYF. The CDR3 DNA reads TGCAGCGTTGACCAGGGGGCAAACACCATATATTTT.

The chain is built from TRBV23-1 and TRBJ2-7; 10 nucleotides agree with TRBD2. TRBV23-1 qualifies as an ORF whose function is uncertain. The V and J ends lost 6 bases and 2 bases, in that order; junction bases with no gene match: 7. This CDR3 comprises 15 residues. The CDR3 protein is CASSFGLAETYEQYF. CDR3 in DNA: TGCGCCAGCAGCTTTGGACTAGCGGAAACCTACGAGCAGTACTTC.

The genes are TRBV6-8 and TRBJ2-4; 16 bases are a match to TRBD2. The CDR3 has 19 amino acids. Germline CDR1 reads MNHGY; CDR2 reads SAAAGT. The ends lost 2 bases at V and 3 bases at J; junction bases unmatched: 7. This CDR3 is CASSYRGTSGGAVKNIQYF. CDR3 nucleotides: TGTGCCAGCAGTTACCGCGGGACTAGCGGGGGGGCCGTCAAAAACATTCAGTACTTC.

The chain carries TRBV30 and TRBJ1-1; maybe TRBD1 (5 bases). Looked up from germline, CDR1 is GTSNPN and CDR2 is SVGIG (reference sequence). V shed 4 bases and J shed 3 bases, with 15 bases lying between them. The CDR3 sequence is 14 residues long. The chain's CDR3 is CAWMTGRGYTEAFF. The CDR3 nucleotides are TGTGCCTGGATGACGGGGAGGGGATACACTGAAGCTTTCTTT.

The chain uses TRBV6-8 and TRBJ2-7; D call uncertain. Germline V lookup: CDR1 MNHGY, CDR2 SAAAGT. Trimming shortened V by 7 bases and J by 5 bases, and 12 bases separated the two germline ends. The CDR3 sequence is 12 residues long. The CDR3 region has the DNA TGTGCCAGCACCTCGCTCCGGGACGAGCAGTACTTC. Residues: CASTSLRDEQYF.

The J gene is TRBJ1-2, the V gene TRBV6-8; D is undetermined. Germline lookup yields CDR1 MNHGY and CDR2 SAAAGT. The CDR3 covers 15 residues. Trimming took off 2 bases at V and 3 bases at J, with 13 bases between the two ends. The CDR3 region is CASSYLESSDYGYTF. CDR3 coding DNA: TGTGCCAGCAGTTACCTCGAGTCAAGCGACTATGGCTACACCTTC.

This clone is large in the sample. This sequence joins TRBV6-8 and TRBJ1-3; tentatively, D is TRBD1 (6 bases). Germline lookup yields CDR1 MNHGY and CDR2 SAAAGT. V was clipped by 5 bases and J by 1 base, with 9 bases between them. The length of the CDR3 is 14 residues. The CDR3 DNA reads TGTGCCAGCAGTCCTCAGGGGTCTGGAAACACCATATATTTT. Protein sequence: CASSPQGSGNTIYF.

For the CDR3, the DNA is TGTGCCAGCAGGGGGAGCATAGGCTCTGGGGCCAACGTCCTGACTTTC. Protein product: CASRGSIGSGANVLTF. The chain employs TRBV14 and TRBJ2-6, with D possibly matching TRBD2 (5 bases). The germline CDR1 and CDR2 sequences are SGHDN and FVKESK. V dropped 6 bases and J dropped 0 bases, with 12 bases sitting between them. This CDR3 region has 16 residues.

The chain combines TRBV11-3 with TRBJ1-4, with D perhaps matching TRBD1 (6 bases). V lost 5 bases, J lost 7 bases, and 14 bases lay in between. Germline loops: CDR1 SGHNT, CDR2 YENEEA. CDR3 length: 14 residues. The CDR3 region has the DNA TGTGCCAGCAGCCCACAGGGATTACGTGAAAAACTGTTTTTT. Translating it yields CASSPQGLREKLFF.

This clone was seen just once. The CDR3 DNA follows: TGTGCCAGTAGTATCGGGGGAACCACAGATACGCAGTATTTT. Amino acids: CASSIGGTTDTQYF. The chain joins TRBV19 to TRBJ2-3, with D possibly matching TRBD2 (6 bases). Trimming cost V 3 bases and J 2 bases, with 9 bases left between them. CDR3 length equals 14 residues. The germline CDR1 and CDR2 sequences are LNHDA and SQIVND (reference sequence).

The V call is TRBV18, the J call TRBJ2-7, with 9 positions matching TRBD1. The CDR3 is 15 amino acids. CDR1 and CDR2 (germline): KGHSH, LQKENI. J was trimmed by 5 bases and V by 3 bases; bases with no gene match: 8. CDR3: CASSPVVGQGNEQYF. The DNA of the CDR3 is TGTGCCAGCTCACCTGTTGTGGGACAGGGAAACGAGCAGTACTTC.

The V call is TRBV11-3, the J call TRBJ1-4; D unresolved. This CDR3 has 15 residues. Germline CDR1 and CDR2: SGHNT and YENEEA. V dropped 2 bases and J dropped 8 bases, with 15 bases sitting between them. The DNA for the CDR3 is TGTGCCAGCAGCTTACGCCCATGGAGGGAGGAAAAACTGTTTTTT. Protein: CASSLRPWREEKLFF.

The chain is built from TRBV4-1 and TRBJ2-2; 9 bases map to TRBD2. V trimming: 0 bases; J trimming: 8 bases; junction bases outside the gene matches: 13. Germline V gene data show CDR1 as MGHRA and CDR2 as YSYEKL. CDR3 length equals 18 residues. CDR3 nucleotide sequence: TGCGCCAGCAGCCAAGATCGAGCGGGAGGATACACCGGGGGGGAGCTGTTTTTT. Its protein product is CASSQDRAGGYTGGELFF.

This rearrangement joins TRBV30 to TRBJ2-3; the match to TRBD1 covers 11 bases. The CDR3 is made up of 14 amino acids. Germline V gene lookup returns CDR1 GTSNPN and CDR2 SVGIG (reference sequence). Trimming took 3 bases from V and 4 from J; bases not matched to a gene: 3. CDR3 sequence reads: CAWRGQGEADTQYF. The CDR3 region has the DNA TGTGCCTGGAGGGGACAGGGGGAGGCAGATACGCAGTATTTT.

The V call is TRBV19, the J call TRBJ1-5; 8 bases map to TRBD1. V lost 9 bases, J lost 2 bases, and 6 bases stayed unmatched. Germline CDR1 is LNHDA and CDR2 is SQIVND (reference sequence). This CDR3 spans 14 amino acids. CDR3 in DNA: TGTGCCAGCGCAGGGGGCGCGGGCAATCAGCCCCAGCATTTT. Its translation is CASAGGAGNQPQHF.

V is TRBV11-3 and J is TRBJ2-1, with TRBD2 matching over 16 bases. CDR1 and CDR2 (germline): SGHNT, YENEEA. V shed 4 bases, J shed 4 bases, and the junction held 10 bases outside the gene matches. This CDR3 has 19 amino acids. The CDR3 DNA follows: TGTGCCAGCAGCTCGGGACTAGCGGGAGGGCCGGGTCAGTACAATGAGCAGTTCTTC. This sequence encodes CASSSGLAGGPGQYNEQFF.

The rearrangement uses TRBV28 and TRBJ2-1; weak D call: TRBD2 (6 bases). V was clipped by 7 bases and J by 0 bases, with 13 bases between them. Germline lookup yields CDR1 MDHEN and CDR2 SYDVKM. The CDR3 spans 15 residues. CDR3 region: CASKWQRVSYNEQFF. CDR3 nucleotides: TGTGCCAGCAAATGGCAGCGGGTCTCCTACAATGAGCAGTTCTTC.

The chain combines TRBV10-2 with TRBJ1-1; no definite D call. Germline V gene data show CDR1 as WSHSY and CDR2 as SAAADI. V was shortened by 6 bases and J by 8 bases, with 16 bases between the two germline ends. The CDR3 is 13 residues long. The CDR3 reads CASSGPSAREAFF. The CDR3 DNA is TGCGCCAGCAGCGGACCCTCGGCCAGGGAAGCTTTCTTT.

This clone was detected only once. CDR3 sequence reads: CASSPSRHGEQFF. CDR3 DNA: TGTGCCAGCTCACCTAGCCGGCACGGTGAGCAGTTCTTC. The chain carries TRBV18 and TRBJ2-1; unclear D gene. Trimming left V 3 bases short and J 9 bases short, with 12 bases between. Germline assignment: CDR1 KGHSH and CDR2 LQKENI. The CDR3 extends over 13 amino acids.

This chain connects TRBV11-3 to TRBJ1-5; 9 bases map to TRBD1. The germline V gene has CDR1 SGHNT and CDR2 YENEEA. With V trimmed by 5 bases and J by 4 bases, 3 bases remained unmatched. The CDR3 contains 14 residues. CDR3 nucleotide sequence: TGTGCCAGCAGCCGGACAGGGGATAATCAGCCCCAGCATTTT. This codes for CASSRTGDNQPQHF.

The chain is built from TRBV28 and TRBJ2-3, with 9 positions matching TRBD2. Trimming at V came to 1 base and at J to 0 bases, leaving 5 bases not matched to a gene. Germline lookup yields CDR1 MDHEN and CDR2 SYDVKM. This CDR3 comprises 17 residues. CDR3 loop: CASSLSASGTSTDTQYF. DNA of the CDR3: TGTGCCAGCAGTTTATCGGCTAGCGGGACTAGCACAGATACGCAGTATTTT.

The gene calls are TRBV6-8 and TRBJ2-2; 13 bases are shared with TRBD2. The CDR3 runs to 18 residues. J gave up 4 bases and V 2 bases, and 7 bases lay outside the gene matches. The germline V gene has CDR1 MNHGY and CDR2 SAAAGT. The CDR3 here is CASSYGTSGILGTGELFF. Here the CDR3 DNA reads TGTGCCAGCAGTTACGGGACTAGCGGGATATTAGGCACCGGGGAGCTGTTTTTT.

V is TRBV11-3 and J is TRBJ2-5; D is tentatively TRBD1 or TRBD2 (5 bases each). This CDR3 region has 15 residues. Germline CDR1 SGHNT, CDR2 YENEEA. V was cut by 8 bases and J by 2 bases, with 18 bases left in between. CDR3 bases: TGTGCCAGCCGAAGTTCCGGGGCTAATCAAGAGACCCAGTACTTC. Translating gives CASRSSGANQETQYF.

DNA of the CDR3: TGTGCCAGCAGCCTCCCGGGACAGGGTGGAAACACCATATATTTT. Its translation is CASSLPGQGGNTIYF. This chain links TRBV9 with TRBJ1-3; 9 bases match TRBD1. Germline lookup yields CDR1 SGDLS and CDR2 YYNGEE. Trimming cost V 4 bases and J 3 bases; bases outside gene matches: 5. This CDR3 is 15 amino acids long. The variable domain in full, with the rest retrieved from reference TRBV9 and TRBJ1-3, is DSGVTQTPKHLITATGQRVTLRCSPRSGDLSVYWYQQSLDQGLQFLIQYYNGEERAKGNILERFSAQQFPDLHSELNLSSLELGDSALYFCASSLPGQGGNTIYFGEGSWLTVV.

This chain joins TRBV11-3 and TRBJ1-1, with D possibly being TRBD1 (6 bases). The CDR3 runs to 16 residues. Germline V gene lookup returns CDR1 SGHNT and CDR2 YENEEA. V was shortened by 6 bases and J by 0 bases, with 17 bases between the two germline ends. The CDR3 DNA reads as TGTGCCAGCAGACTAACTCCGGGACATTTGAACACTGAAGCTTTCTTT. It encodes CASRLTPGHLNTEAFF.

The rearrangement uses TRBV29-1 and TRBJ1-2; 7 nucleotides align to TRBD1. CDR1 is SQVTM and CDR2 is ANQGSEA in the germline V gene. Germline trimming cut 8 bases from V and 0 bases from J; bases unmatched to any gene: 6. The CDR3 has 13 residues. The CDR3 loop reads CSFRDSANYGYTF. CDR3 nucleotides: TGCAGCTTCAGGGACAGCGCTAACTATGGCTACACCTTC.

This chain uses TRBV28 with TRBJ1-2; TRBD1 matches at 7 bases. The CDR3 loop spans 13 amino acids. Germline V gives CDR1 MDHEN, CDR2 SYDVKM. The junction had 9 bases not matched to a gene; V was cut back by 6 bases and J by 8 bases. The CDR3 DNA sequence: TGTGCCAGCAGCCAGCCTGACAGGGTCGGCTACACCTTC. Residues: CASSQPDRVGYTF.